A selection of T cell receptor beta chains follows, all from one sample in a study of T cell clusters in autoimmune cytopenias. TCRdb reprocessed the multiplex PCR reads, keeping one entry per CDR3 protein, no DNA. The listing contains approximately 4,100 distinct CDR3 sequences. In addition, the sample was reused for a study of T cell repertoires in aging, cancer and after chemotherapy.

Sequenced material: peripheral blood. The receptors stem from a human donor in good health. The CDR3 runs from the conserved cysteine through the conserved F or W. Each record gives: clone size, V gene, J gene, CDR3 protein. Clone size is not always given. Where it is, it says once, few, many or a class for expanded clones.

size: medium-sized; V: TRBV10-3; J: TRBJ1-3; CDR3: CAISESGAGNTIYF
size: .; V: TRBV5-1; J: TRBJ2-5; CDR3: CASSAKSWGEETQYF
size: .; V: TRBV19; J: TRBJ1-6; CDR3: CASSPGGRSPLHF
size: medium-sized; V: TRBV6-5; J: TRBJ2-7; CDR3: CASTQGAVDEQYF
size: medium-sized; V: TRBV5-1; J: TRBJ2-5; CDR3: CASRRDRGRETQYF
size: medium-sized; V: TRBV27; J: TRBJ2-7; CDR3: CASSLSSGGSIYEQYF
size: medium-sized; V: TRBV6-5; J: TRBJ2-5; CDR3: CASGPGGQETQYF
size: medium-sized; V: TRBV30; J: TRBJ2-1; CDR3: CAWSDRANSYNEQFF
size: medium-sized; V: TRBV27; J: TRBJ1-5; CDR3: CASSQVGVNQPQHF
size: .; V: TRBV12-3/TRBV12-4; J: TRBJ1-2; CDR3: CASSTLWGADYGYTF
size: medium-sized; V: TRBV6-6; J: TRBJ1-2; CDR3: CASSYSKGDYGYTF
size: medium-sized; V: TRBV6-5; J: TRBJ1-5; CDR3: CASSKDRGRGNQPQHF
size: medium-sized; V: TRBV6-5; J: TRBJ1-6; CDR3: CASSTGDIGSPLHF
size: medium-sized; V: TRBV6-5; J: TRBJ1-5; CDR3: CASNRQVGGSSNQPQHF
size: medium-sized; V: TRBV5-5; J: TRBJ2-5; CDR3: CASSLGSYQETQYF
size: .; V: TRBV12-3/TRBV12-4; J: TRBJ2-7; CDR3: CASSARDRGPEQYF
size: .; V: TRBV7-6; J: TRBJ2-3; CDR3: CASSFILRDSSTDTQYF
size: .; V: TRBV20-1; J: TRBJ2-1; CDR3: CSASQVAGGWSEQFF
size: medium-sized; V: TRBV19; J: TRBJ2-1; CDR3: CASSSSGGPHNEQFF
size: .; V: TRBV5-4; J: TRBJ1-1; CDR3: CASSWGGMTANTEAFF
size: medium-sized; V: TRBV5-4; J: TRBJ2-1; CDR3: CASSSNMGQGFYNEQFF
size: medium-sized; V: TRBV19; J: TRBJ1-3; CDR3: CASSIETADTIYF
size: medium-sized; V: TRBV12-3/TRBV12-4; J: TRBJ2-1; CDR3: CASTPGGANYNEQFF
size: .; V: TRBV20-1; J: TRBJ2-1; CDR3: CSARGIPRGDEQFF
size: medium-sized; V: TRBV19; J: TRBJ2-2; CDR3: CASSSGTMNTGELFF
size: .; V: TRBV11-1; J: TRBJ2-1; CDR3: CASSFLAGYNEQFF
size: medium-sized; V: TRBV6-1; J: TRBJ1-3; CDR3: CASSEVGANTIYF
size: medium-sized; V: TRBV7-2; J: TRBJ2-1; CDR3: CASSSGGAYNEQFF
size: medium-sized; V: TRBV13; J: TRBJ1-6; CDR3: CASSQTGVSSPLHF
size: medium-sized; V: TRBV6-1; J: TRBJ2-2; CDR3: CASRSDRAQTGELFF
size: .; V: TRBV6-2/TRBV6-3; J: TRBJ1-1; CDR3: CASRASPRGAEWNTEAFF
size: large; V: TRBV29-1; J: TRBJ2-3; CDR3: CSAPLGSGGADTQYF
size: medium-sized; V: TRBV6-5; J: TRBJ2-1; CDR3: CASSYSGRGAYNEQFF
size: .; V: TRBV19; J: TRBJ1-5; CDR3: CASSIGPTGGGSNQPQHF
size: medium-sized; V: TRBV30; J: TRBJ2-7; CDR3: CAWSAGTGGVYEQYF
size: medium-sized; V: TRBV19; J: TRBJ2-5; CDR3: CASSLGTRGLQETQYF
size: medium-sized; V: TRBV6-5; J: TRBJ2-3; CDR3: CASTKGPDYTDTQYF
size: medium-sized; V: TRBV5-4; J: TRBJ1-2; CDR3: CASSLPDTSYGYTF
size: medium-sized; V: TRBV12-3/TRBV12-4; J: TRBJ2-3; CDR3: CASSPGLAGISTDTQYF
size: .; V: TRBV12-3/TRBV12-4; J: TRBJ2-7; CDR3: CASSPGPSYEQYF